These 9 T cell receptor beta chains were sequenced from one sample in a study of human CD8 memory T cell subsets. UMI-labeled 5' RACE was the method by which TCR beta libraries were made. TCRdb re-analyzed the 5' RACE reads; it lists each CDR3 protein once, without DNA. The sample totals 15,000 or so distinct CDR3 sequences. The sequenced material came from CD8+ stem-like memory T cells (TSCM and TCM) sorted from PBMCs. Indicated subset: stem-like memory CD8 T cells (TSTEM), CCR7+ PD-1- TIGIT-. The source of these receptors is a human donor in good health.

CDR3 region: CASSSGGGLTGQPQHF. The chain links TRBV7-2 to TRBJ1-5; no DNA is available, so the TRBD1 call from TCRdb remains unchecked. The germline CDR1 and CDR2 sequences are SGHTA and FQGNSA. The CDR3 consists of 16 residues.

J is TRBJ2-3 and V is TRBV30; TCRdb reports TRBD2, a call that lacks DNA to check it against. This CDR3 is built from 13 residues. Looked up from germline, CDR1 is GTSNPN and CDR2 is SVGIG (reference sequence). CDR3 sequence reads: CAWTSGREDTQYF. The entire variable domain, with the rest obtained from reference TRBV30 and TRBJ2-3, is as follows: SQTIHQWPATLVQPVGSPLSLECTVEGTSNPNLYWYRQAAGRGLQLLFYSVGIGQISSEVPQNLSASRPQDRQFILSSKKLLLSDSGFYLCAWTSGREDTQYFGPGTRLTVL.

The rearrangement links TRBV4-3 to TRBJ1-1. The CDR3 has 14 residues. Germline CDR1 reads LGHNA; CDR2 reads YSLEER. CDR3 loop: CASSQGRGNTEAFF.

This chain links TRBV7-6 with TRBJ2-1; TCRdb reports TRBD1, a call that lacks DNA to check it against. CDR1 is SGHVS and CDR2 is FNYEAQ in the germline V gene. This CDR3 region has 14 residues. The CDR3 sequence is CASSLSGTDNEQFF.

The chain joins TRBV6-2 or TRBV6-3 to TRBJ2-1; no DNA is available, so the TRBD2 call from TCRdb remains unchecked. The germline CDR1 and CDR2 sequences are MNHEY and SVGEGT. This CDR3 region has 15 residues. The CDR3 spells CASTMIAGGGDEQFF.

The gene calls are TRBV20-1 and TRBJ2-7; TCRdb gives TRBD2 as the D gene, but with no DNA this cannot be confirmed. This CDR3 spans 14 amino acids. CDR1 DFQATT and CDR2 SNEGSKA come from the germline V gene (reference sequence). The CDR3 loop is CSLARGQRPDEQYF.

The rearrangement uses TRBV29-1 and TRBJ2-3; the TCRdb D gene call, TRBD2, has no DNA to confirm it. Per germline, CDR1 SQVTM and CDR2 ANQGSEA. This CDR3 is built from 14 residues. The CDR3: CSALLRREADTQYF.

J is TRBJ1-1 and V is TRBV5-5; no DNA is available, so the TRBD1 call from TCRdb remains unchecked. The germline CDR1 and CDR2 sequences are SGHKS and YYEKEE (reference sequence). The CDR3 spans 18 residues. The CDR3 here is CASSLLVQGGFMNTEAFF. Full variable domain (outside the CDR3, taken from reference TRBV5-5 and TRBJ1-1): DAGVTQSPTHLIKTRGQQVTLRCSPISGHKSVSWYQQVLGQGPQFIFQYYEKEERGRGNFPDRFSARQFPNYSSELNVNALLLGDSALYLCASSLLVQGGFMNTEAFFGQGTRLTVV.

The chain couples TRBV4-1 to TRBJ2-7. This CDR3 is 15 amino acids long. Germline CDR1 MGHRA, CDR2 YSYEKL. CDR3 residues: CASSQVWDGPYEQYF.